The rows below give T cell receptor beta chains drawn from one sample of a study of regulatory T cells in long-lasting Graves disease. One entry per CDR3 protein results from TCRdb running MiXCR on the multiplex PCR reads. Here the sample spans approximately 360,000 distinct CDR3 sequences, about 23% being singletons. The sequenced sample was peripheral blood mononuclear cells (PBMCs), obtained when the disease was refractory, from a patient treated with antithyroid drugs. The source is a woman aged 40 to 50 with Graves disease. Both conserved end residues are part of each CDR3.

j_call,v_call,cdr3_aa
TRBJ1-5,TRBV20-1,CSARARVSGNQPQHF
TRBJ2-7,TRBV3-1,CASSQFRGGEQYF
TRBJ2-7,TRBV20-1,CSARDPGGRYEQYF
TRBJ2-5,TRBV11-2,CASSYRDIRGETQYF
TRBJ2-5,TRBV7-2,CASSLTRTVYQETQYF
TRBJ1-1,TRBV4-2,CASSPRTGGGGTEAFF
TRBJ1-6,TRBV7-8,CASSFGYNSPLHF
TRBJ2-7,TRBV19,CASSKLAGPQNEQYF
TRBJ2-2,TRBV20-1,CSARDLLAGGPRTGELFF
TRBJ1-2,TRBV12-3/TRBV12-4,CASSKGQGEGYTF